The rows below give T cell receptor beta chains drawn from one sample of a study of T cell changes during pregnancy in multiple sclerosis. Data came from immunoSEQ multiplex PCR; TCRdb stores just in-frame clones and leaves some out. The sample lists tens of thousands of clones; over 85% were seen once. Sequenced here: peripheral blood, sampled in the second trimester of pregnancy. The source of these receptors is a female donor with multiple sclerosis, enrolled in a pregnancy study. Both conserved end residues are part of each CDR3. The order of the fields is J gene, clone size, D gene, V gene, CDR3 protein, CDR3 DNA. A D gene is named only where the DNA matches it firmly. Size is omitted from some rows. Given values are once, few, many or a class for expanded clones.

>TRBJ2-7|NA|NA|TRBV19
CASSIDLTGLSYEQYF
TGTGCCAGTAGTATAGATCTTACAGGGCTCTCCTACGAGCAGTACTTC
>TRBJ2-7|NA|TRBD2|TRBV6-5
CASSYHGGDYEQYF
TGTGCCAGCAGTTACCACGGGGGGGACTACGAGCAGTACTTC
>TRBJ2-3|NA|TRBD2|TRBV9
CASSVNGGATDTQYF
TGTGCCAGCAGCGTAAACGGGGGGGCCACAGATACGCAGTATTTT
>TRBJ2-7|NA|NA|TRBV27
CASSPLAESSYEQYF
TGTGCCAGCAGTCCCCTGGCGGAAAGCTCCTACGAGCAGTACTTC
>TRBJ2-3|NA|NA|TRBV27
CASSLSDWRLDSTDTQYF
TGTGCCAGCAGTTTATCGGATTGGCGGTTAGATAGCACAGATACGCAGTATTTT
>TRBJ2-5|NA|TRBD2|TRBV7-3
CASSLGGGRETQYF
TGTGCCAGCAGCTTAGGTGGCGGGAGGGAGACCCAGTACTTC
>TRBJ2-7|NA|NA|TRBV27
CASRGGADSYEQYF
TGTGCCAGCAGGGGGGGGGCAGACTCCTACGAGCAGTACTTC
>TRBJ1-2|NA|NA|TRBV14
CASSQDGEWNYGYTF
TGTGCCAGCAGCCAAGACGGAGAATGGAACTATGGCTACACCTTC
>TRBJ2-7|NA|TRBD1|TRBV6-6
CASSYPGTGVYEQYF
TGTGCCAGCAGTTATCCCGGGACAGGGGTCTACGAGCAGTACTTC
>TRBJ1-2|NA|TRBD1|TRBV30
CAWSRQGPGYTF
TGTGCCTGGAGCAGACAGGGTCCGGGCTACACCTTC
>TRBJ2-7|NA|TRBD1|TRBV28
CASSVHQGTGYEQYF
TGTGCCAGCAGTGTCCATCAGGGGACAGGCTACGAGCAGTACTTC
>TRBJ2-1|NA|NA|TRBV11-3
CASSGSGYNEQFF
TGTGCCAGCAGCGGGAGTGGCTACAATGAGCAGTTCTTC
>TRBJ2-2|NA|NA|TRBV11-3
CASSLVSPNTGELFF
TGTGCCAGCAGCTTAGTATCTCCGAACACCGGGGAGCTGTTTTTT
>TRBJ1-2|NA|NA|TRBV4-1
CASSQDQVTAYYGYTF
TGCGCCAGCAGCCAAGATCAGGTTACAGCTTACTATGGCTACACCTTC
>TRBJ2-4|NA|NA|TRBV2
CASIGLHKNIQYF
TGTGCCAGCATCGGACTACACAAAAACATTCAGTACTTC
>TRBJ1-1|once|NA|TRBV13
CASSLLGRGSEAFF
TGTGCCAGCAGCTTACTTGGGCGTGGATCCGAAGCTTTCTTT
>TRBJ1-5|few|TRBD1|TRBV6-1
CASSEGTGYQPQHF
TGTGCCAGCAGTGAGGGGACAGGGTACCAGCCCCAGCATTTT
>TRBJ2-2|NA|TRBD2|TRBV9
CASSVGLARTGELFF
TGTGCCAGCAGCGTGGGACTAGCTAGAACCGGGGAGCTGTTTTTT